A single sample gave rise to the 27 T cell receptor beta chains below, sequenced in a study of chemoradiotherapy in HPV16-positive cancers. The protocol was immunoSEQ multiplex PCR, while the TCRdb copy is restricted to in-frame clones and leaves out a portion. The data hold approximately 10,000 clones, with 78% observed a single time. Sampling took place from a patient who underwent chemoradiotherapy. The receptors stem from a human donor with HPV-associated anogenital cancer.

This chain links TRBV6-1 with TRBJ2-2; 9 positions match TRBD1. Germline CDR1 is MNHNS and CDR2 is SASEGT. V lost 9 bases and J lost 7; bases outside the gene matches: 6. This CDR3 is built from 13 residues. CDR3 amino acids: CASMGQGVGELFF. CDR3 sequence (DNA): TGTGCCAGTATGGGACAGGGCGTCGGGGAGCTGTTTTTT.

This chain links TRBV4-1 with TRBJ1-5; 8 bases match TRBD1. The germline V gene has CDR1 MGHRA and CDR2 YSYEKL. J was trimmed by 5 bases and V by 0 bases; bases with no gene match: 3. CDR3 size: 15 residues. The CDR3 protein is CASSQDGQGHQPQHF. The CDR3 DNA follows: TGCGCCAGCAGCCAAGATGGACAGGGCCATCAGCCCCAGCATTTT.

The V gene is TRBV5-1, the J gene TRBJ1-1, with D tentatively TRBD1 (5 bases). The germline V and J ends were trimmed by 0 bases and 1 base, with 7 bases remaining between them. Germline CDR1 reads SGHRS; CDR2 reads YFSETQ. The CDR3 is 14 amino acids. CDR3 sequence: CASSLDRSNTEAFF. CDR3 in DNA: TGCGCCAGCAGCTTGGACAGGTCGAACACTGAAGCTTTCTTT.

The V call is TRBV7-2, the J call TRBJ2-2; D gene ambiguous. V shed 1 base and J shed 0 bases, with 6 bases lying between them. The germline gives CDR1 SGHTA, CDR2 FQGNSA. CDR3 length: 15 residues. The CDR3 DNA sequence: TGTGCCAGCAGCTTAGGGGCCGCGAACACCGGGGAGCTGTTTTTT. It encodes CASSLGAANTGELFF.

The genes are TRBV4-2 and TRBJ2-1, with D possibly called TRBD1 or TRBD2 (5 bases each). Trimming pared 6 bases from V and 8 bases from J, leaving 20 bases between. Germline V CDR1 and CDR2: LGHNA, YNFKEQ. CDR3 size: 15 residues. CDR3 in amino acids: CASRLTISLQDEQFF. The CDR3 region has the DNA TGTGCCAGCAGGCTGACTATTTCGCTACAGGATGAGCAGTTCTTC.

The CDR3 DNA follows: TGTGCCAGCCGGACTAGCGCGGGTCCGTTCGAGACCCAGTACTTC. This gives the protein CASRTSAGPFETQYF. This chain connects TRBV19 to TRBJ2-5, with TRBD2 matching over 9 bases. Trimming at V came to 9 bases and at J to 5 bases, leaving 13 bases not matched to a gene. The CDR3 sequence is 15 residues long. CDR1 is LNHDA, CDR2 SQIVND, per germline (reference sequence).

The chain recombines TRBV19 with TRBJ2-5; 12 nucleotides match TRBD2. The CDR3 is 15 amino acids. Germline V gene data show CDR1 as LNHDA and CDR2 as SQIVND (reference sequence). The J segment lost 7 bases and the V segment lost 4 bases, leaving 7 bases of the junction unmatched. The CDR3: CASSKLAGGLSTQYF. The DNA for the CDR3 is TGTGCCAGTAGTAAACTAGCGGGGGGCCTCTCGACCCAGTACTTC.

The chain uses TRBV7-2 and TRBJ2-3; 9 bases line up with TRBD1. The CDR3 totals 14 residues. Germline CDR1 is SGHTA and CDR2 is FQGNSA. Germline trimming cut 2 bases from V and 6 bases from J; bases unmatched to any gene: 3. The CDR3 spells CASSLRTGVDTQYF. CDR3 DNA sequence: TGTGCCAGCAGCTTAAGGACAGGGGTGGATACGCAGTATTTT.

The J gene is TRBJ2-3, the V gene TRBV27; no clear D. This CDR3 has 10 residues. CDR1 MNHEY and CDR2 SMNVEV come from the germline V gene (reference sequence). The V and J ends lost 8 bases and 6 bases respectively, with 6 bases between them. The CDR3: CASLGDTQYF. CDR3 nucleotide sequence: TGTGCCAGCTTGGGGGATACGCAGTATTTT.

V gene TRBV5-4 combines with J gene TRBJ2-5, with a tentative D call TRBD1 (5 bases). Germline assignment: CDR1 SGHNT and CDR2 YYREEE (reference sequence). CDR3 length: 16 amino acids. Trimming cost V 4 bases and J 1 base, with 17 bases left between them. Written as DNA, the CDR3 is TGTGCCAGCAGCCACCTCATTCCGACAGTCCAAGAGACCCAGTACTTC. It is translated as CASSHLIPTVQETQYF.

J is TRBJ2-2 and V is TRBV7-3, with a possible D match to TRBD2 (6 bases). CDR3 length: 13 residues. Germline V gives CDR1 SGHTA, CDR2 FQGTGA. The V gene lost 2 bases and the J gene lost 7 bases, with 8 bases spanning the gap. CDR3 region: CASSLGGGGELFF. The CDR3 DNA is TGTGCCAGCAGCTTAGGGGGAGGCGGGGAGCTGTTTTTT.

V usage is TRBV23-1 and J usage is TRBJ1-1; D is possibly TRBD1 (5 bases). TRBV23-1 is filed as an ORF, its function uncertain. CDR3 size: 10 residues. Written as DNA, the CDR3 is TGCGCACGGGGGGTTTTTGAGGCTTTCTTT. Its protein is CARGVFEAFF.

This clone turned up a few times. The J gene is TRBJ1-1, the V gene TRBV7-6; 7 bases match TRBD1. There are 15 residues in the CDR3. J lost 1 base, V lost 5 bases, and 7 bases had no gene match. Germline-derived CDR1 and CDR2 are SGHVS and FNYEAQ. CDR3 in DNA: TGTGCCAGCAGCCCCAGGGGGGGCTCGAACACTGAAGCTTTCTTT. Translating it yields CASSPRGGSNTEAFF.

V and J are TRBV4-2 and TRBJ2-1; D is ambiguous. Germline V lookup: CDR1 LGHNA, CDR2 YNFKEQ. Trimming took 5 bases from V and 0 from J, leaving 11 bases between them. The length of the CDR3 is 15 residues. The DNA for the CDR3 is TGTGCCAGCAGCTCCCAATCCAGCTCCTACAATGAGCAGTTCTTC. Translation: CASSSQSSSYNEQFF.

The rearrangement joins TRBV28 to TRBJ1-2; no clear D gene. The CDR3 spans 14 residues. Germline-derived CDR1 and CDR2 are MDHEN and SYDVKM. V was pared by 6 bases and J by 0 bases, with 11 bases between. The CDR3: CASSQQSTNYGYTF. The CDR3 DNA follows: TGTGCCAGCAGCCAACAGAGTACTAACTATGGCTACACCTTC.

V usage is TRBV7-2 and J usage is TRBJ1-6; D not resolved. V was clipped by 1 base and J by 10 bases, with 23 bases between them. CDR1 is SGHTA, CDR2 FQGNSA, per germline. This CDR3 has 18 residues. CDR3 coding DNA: TGTGCCAGCAGCTTAGAAATAGGGCGTGGACGAAATTGGTCACCCCTCCACTTT. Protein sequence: CASSLEIGRGRNWSPLHF.

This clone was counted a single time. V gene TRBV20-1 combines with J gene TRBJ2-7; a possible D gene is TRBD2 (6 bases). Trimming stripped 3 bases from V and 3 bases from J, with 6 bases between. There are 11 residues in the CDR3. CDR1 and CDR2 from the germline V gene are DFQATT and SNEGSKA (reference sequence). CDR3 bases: TGCAGTGCTAGGGGGGGCTACGAGCAGTACTTC. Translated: CSARGGYEQYF.

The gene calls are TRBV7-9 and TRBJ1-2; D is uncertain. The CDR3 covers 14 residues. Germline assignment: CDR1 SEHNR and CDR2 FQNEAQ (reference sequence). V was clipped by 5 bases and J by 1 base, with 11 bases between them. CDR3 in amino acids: CASSPPEGNYGYTF. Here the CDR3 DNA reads TGTGCCAGCAGCCCACCCGAGGGTAACTATGGCTACACCTTC.

The CDR3: CASSLRLAGGTTDTQYF. The CDR3 DNA sequence: TGTGCCAGCAGCCTACGACTAGCGGGGGGGACGACAGATACGCAGTATTTT. The chain combines TRBV11-3 with TRBJ2-3; 14 bases match TRBD2. CDR1 is SGHNT, CDR2 YENEEA, per germline. V gave up 5 bases and J gave up 3 bases; unmatched junction bases: 7. The CDR3 extends over 17 amino acids.

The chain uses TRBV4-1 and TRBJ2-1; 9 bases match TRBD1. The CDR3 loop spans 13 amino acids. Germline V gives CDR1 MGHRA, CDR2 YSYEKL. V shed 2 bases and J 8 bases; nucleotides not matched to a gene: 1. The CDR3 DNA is TGCGCCAGCAGCCAACGGACAGGGGATGAGCAGTTCTTC. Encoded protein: CASSQRTGDEQFF.

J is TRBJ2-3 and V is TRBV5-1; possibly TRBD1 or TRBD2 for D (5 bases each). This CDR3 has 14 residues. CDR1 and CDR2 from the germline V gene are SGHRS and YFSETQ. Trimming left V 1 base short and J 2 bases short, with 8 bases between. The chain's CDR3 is CASSLTGPTDTQYF. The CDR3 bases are TGCGCCAGCAGCTTGACGGGACCCACAGATACGCAGTATTTT.

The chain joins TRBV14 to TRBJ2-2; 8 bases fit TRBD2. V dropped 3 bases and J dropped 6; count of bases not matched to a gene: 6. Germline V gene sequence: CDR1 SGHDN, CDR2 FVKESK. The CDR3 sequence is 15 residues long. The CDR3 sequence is CASSQRGAASGELFF. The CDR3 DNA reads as TGTGCCAGCAGCCAGCGGGGGGCGGCCTCCGGGGAGCTGTTTTTT.

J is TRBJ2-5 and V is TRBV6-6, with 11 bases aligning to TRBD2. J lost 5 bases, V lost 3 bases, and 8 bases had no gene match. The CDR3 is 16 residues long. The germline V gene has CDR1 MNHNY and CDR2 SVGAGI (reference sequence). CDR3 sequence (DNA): TGTGCCAGCAGTTATACTAGCGGGGGACCGGGGGAGACCCAGTACTTC. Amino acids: CASSYTSGGPGETQYF.

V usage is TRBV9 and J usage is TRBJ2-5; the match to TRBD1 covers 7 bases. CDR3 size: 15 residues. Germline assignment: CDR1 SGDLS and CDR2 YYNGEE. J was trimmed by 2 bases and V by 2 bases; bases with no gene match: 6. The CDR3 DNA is TGTGCCAGCAGCGTGGCAGGGGGACGTCAAGAGACCCAGTACTTC. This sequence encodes CASSVAGGRQETQYF. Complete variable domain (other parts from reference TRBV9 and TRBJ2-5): DSGVTQTPKHLITATGQRVTLRCSPRSGDLSVYWYQQSLDQGLQFLIQYYNGEERAKGNILERFSAQQFPDLHSELNLSSLELGDSALYFCASSVAGGRQETQYFGPGTRLLVL.

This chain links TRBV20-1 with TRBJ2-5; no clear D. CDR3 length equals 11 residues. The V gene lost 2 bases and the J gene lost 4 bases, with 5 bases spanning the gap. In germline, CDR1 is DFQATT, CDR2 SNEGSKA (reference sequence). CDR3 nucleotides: TGCAGTGCTAGACCTGGAGAGACCCAGTACTTC. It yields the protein CSARPGETQYF.

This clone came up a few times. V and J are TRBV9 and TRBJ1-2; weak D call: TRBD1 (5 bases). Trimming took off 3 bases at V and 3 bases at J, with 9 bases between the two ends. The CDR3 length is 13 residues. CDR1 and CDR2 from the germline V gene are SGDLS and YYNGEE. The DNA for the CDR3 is TGTGCCAGCAGCGGGGACTTTGACTATGGCTACACCTTC. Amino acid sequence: CASSGDFDYGYTF.

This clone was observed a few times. CDR3 loop: CAWAQLIEAFF. CDR3 DNA: TGTGCCTGGGCACAACTCATTGAAGCTTTCTTT. The rearrangement uses TRBV30 and TRBJ1-1; the D is unclear. Germline CDR1 is GTSNPN and CDR2 is SVGIG (reference sequence). There are 11 residues in the CDR3. Trimming took 5 bases from V and 7 from J, leaving 11 bases between them.